The T cell receptor beta chain described here comes from a study of control samples from healthy donors and cancer patients. The protocol was immunoSEQ multiplex PCR, while the TCRdb copy is restricted to in-frame clones and leaves out a portion. Of roughly 76,000 clones listed, 94% are singletons. Germline V lookup: CDR1 LNHDA, CDR2 SQIVND (reference sequence). V was shortened by 3 bases and J by 6 bases, with 12 bases between the two germline ends. This CDR3 comprises 13 residues. The sequence was collected from a young woman in good health. V usage is TRBV19 and J usage is TRBJ2-7; D possibly matches TRBD1 or TRBD2 (5 bases each). The sample taken for sequencing was blood. The chain's CDR3 is CASSIGTGSEQYF. DNA for the CDR3: TGTGCCAGTAGTATCGGGACCGGTAGCGAGCAGTACTTC. Complete variable domain (other parts from reference TRBV19 and TRBJ2-7): DGGITQSPKYLFRKEGQNVTLSCEQNLNHDAMYWYRQDPGQGLRLIYYSQIVNDFQKGDIAEGYSVSREKKESFPLTVTSAQKNPTAFYLCASSIGTGSEQYFGPGTRLTVT.